A selection of T cell receptor beta chains follows, all from one sample in a study of T cell responses to AZD1222 COVID-19 vaccine. Profiled with immunoSEQ multiplex PCR; TCRdb holds only in-frame clones, not every one. The sample has around 58,000 clones, 89% seen once. The input for sequencing was peripheral blood, taken 28 days after the second AZD1222 dose. The origin of the receptors is an adult who received the AZD1222 COVID-19 vaccine. CDR3s include the opening cysteine and the closing phenylalanine or tryptophan. D genes are given only for firm matches.

>TRBV14|TRBJ1-4|.
TGTGCCAGCAGCCAAGCCTTTTTCGAAGGATCGTGGGAAAAACTGTTTTTT
CASSQAFFEGSWEKLFF
>TRBV2|TRBJ1-3|TRBD1
TGTGCCAGCCACAGGGGGCGGTTTGCTGGAAACACCATATATTTT
CASHRGRFAGNTIYF
>TRBV3-1/TRBV3-2|TRBJ2-2|.
TGTGCCAGCAGCCAAGGCGGGTACACCGGGGAGCTGTTTTTT
CASSQGGYTGELFF
>TRBV30|TRBJ2-1|TRBD2
TGTGCCTGGGAGGGGACTAGCAAGCAGTTCTTC
CAWEGTSKQFF
>TRBV3-1/TRBV3-2|TRBJ1-2|.
TGTGCCAGCAGCCAAGGACTTGGCTACACCTTC
CASSQGLGYTF
>TRBV18|TRBJ2-7|TRBD1
TGTGCCAGCTCACCCGGGACAGGGGTTGGCGAGCAGTACTTC
CASSPGTGVGEQYF
>TRBV5-1|TRBJ1-1|.
TGCGCCAGCAGCCGACAGACGAACACTGAAGCTTTCTTT
CASSRQTNTEAFF
>TRBV7-6|TRBJ2-1|TRBD2
TGTGCCAGCAGCTTAGGTCGTGCTAGCGGGAGGCGTAATGAGCAGTTCTTC
CASSLGRASGRRNEQFF
>TRBV3-1/TRBV3-2|TRBJ2-1|.
TGTGCCAGCAGCCAAGAATACAGGGTGGACAATGAGCAGTTCTTC
CASSQEYRVDNEQFF
>TRBV12-3/TRBV12-4|TRBJ1-4|.
TGTGCCAGCATGAGGGGTAGAGAAAAACTGTTTTTT
CASMRGREKLFF
>TRBV6-6|TRBJ1-1|TRBD1
TGTGCCAGCAGTCAGAAGGGGGCCGCTGAAGCTTTCTTT
CASSQKGAAEAFF
>TRBV5-1|TRBJ2-3|TRBD1
TGCGCCAGCAGGGATGACAGGGGTGGAAGAGATACGCAGTATTTT
CASRDDRGGRDTQYF
>TRBV30|TRBJ1-2|.
TGTGCCCGAAGTGCGGGGGCCAACTATGGCTACACCTTC
CARSAGANYGYTF
>TRBV7-8|TRBJ2-1|TRBD2
TGTGCCAGCAGCCAAGGACTAGCGGTAGCTAATGAGCAGTTCTTC
CASSQGLAVANEQFF
>TRBV7-9|TRBJ2-7|TRBD1
TGTGCCAGCAGCCTATTTAGGGGACAGGGGGCCCACGAGCAGTACTTC
CASSLFRGQGAHEQYF
>TRBV23-1|TRBJ2-7|.
TGCGCCAGCAGTCAATCGGAAGGGTCTGCCTACGAGCAGTACTTC
CASSQSEGSAYEQYF
>TRBV9|TRBJ2-5|TRBD1
TGTGCCAGCAGCTTTGGACAGGGGAAGGAGACCCAGTACTTC
CASSFGQGKETQYF